This TCR beta chain was profiled in a study of post-analysis software for immune sequencing data. Tagging with unique molecular identifiers was a feature of the TCR beta cDNA libraries. Via MiXCR, TCRdb re-called the PCR reads, giving one row per CDR3 protein. Among about 540,000 distinct CDR3 sequences listed, around a third were seen once. V lost 5 bases to trimming and J lost 2 bases, with 21 bases between them. The CDR3 spans 17 residues. The germline V gene has CDR1 SEHNR and CDR2 FQNEAQ (reference sequence). Study results and limitations: When compared against controls, multiple sclerosis patients showed significantly lower normalized Chao1 diversity. With F measure, samples from one preparation batch clustered together strongly. Patients showed TRBV5-6, TRBV5-1 and TRBV20-1 among four to six TRBV segments more frequent than in controls.

Of note for this clonotype: Its antigen is as yet unknown.

The TCR comes from a girl under 18 with multiple sclerosis. The rearrangement links TRBV7-9 to TRBJ2-5, with TRBD2 as a possible D gene (7 bases). The sequenced sample was blood. CDR3 residues: CASSPLGGLAEQETQYF. CDR3 DNA sequence: TGTGCCAGCAGCCCACTGGGGGGGCTAGCGGAGCAAGAGACCCAGTACTTC.